Listed here is a single TCR beta chain. This clone was picked up one time. The target of this receptor is not known. The input lacks base qualities; no much larger clone sits a single base away. TCRbeta CDR3 regions were amplified from genomic DNA using the immunoSEQ Assay, a bias-controlled multiplex PCR. Regarding the original processing steps: Nucleated cell counts per sample were estimated from amplification of reference gene primers within the assay. Sequence reads were collapsed and filtered to measure the absolute abundance of every unique TCRbeta CDR3 rearrangement. For each sample, productive Simpson clonality was calculated as the square root of Simpson's diversity index over productive rearrangements. TCRdb limited this immuneACCESS table to in-frame rearrangements with V and J called. A share of clones is missing; checked studies link under half to unresolved V genes, and the rest is unexplained. That table is the source of V, J and clone size, and D and trimming were worked out from the DNA. This sample lists roughly 86,000 clones; about 85% were detected once. The ten largest clones add up to more than 2% of the sample.

This specimen comes from a study of blood T cell repertoires in COVID-19 (dated by TCRdb to 2020 to 2021). For the wider study: The collaborator samples originated in the United States, Italy and Spain and spanned the acute and convalescent phases of COVID-19. Where HLA class I and class II types were available, the types were taken from metadata supplied by the sample provider, not from assay-based typing. The repertoires were released in a freely available public database meant as a resource for research on the immune response to SARS-CoV-2. Subjects who had been exposed to COVID-19, were actively infected with it, or had recovered from it provided the deeply sampled blood TCRbeta repertoires that made up the dataset. The sample metadata nearly always contained a de-identified subject ID, COVID-19 status, age in years and sex. The material from the prospective study consisted of cDNA or gDNA derived from T cells, B-cell-depleted T cells, or PBMCs. The samples were drawn from two sources: the first 160 participants of the ongoing ImmuneRACE study, and 950 to 1,500 subjects contributed by 6 global collaborators.

Whole blood was collected in K2EDTA tubes by collaborating institutions according to the institutions' own protocols. Collaborator samples were shipped for TCRbeta analysis as frozen whole blood, isolated PBMCs, or DNA extracted from either sample type. The CDR3 spans 14 residues, from the cysteine through the phenylalanine. Just the 42-base CDR3 DNA is kept, in frame starting at base 1. Looking up the germline V gene yields CDR1 KGHDR and CDR2 SFDVKD. The junction shows trimming of 1 base on V and 1 base on J, plus 5 bases between the germline ends. The research as a whole found: How much clinical and demographic metadata was included differed by source and by participant, and the metadata was provided uncurated.

The TCR was taken from a woman aged 70-85 years with acute or convalescent COVID-19. Sample: peripheral blood. The chain links TRBV24-1 with TRBJ2-3; D gene: possibly TRBD2, on 5 matching bases. The CDR3 is CATSDFGGTDTQYF. Here is the DNA: TGTGCCACCAGTGATTTCGGGGGCACAGATACGCAGTATTTT.